The 23 T cell receptor beta chains presented below share a single source sample, sequenced in a study of T cells in localized non-small cell lung cancer. The assay was immunoSEQ multiplex PCR, and TCRdb's table has in-frame clones only and misses some. The top ten hold over 1.5% of the sample, which has around 130,000 clones, about 90% seen once. Material: peripheral blood, obtained before any cancer treatment. The receptor set was obtained from a female donor aged 60 or older with stage I lung adenocarcinoma.

The rearrangement uses TRBV7-2 and TRBJ1-1; D might be TRBD1 (5 bases). The germline CDR1 and CDR2 sequences are SGHTA and FQGNSA. This CDR3 contains 14 residues. The ends were cut back, 1 base at V and 4 bases at J, with 10 bases in the middle. The CDR3 nucleotides read TGTGCCAGCAGCTTAGAGGGACTGCTCACTGAAGCTTTCTTT. This translates into CASSLEGLLTEAFF. The entire variable domain, with the rest obtained from reference TRBV7-2 and TRBJ1-1, is as follows: GAGVSQSPSNKVTEKGKDVELRCDPISGHTALYWYRQSLGQGLEFLIYFQGNSAPDKSGLPSDRFSAERTGGSVSTLTIQRTQQEDSAVYLCASSLEGLLTEAFFGQGTRLTVV.

This rearrangement joins TRBV7-2 to TRBJ2-7, with 11 bases that match TRBD1. With 5 bases clipped from V and 4 bases from J, the junction kept 16 bases outside the gene matches. Germline V gene sequence: CDR1 SGHTA, CDR2 FQGNSA. The CDR3 consists of 18 residues. The CDR3 DNA reads TGTGCCAGCAGCCGCGACCAACCCGGACAGGGGGCCTTGTACGAGCAGTACTTC. This codes for CASSRDQPGQGALYEQYF.

The CDR3 reads CASRTDGTNYGYTF. Written as DNA, the CDR3 is TGTGCCAGCAGGACGGACGGAACTAACTATGGCTACACCTTC. The J gene is TRBJ1-2, the V gene TRBV6-6; D unclear. Trimming took 6 bases from V and 0 from J, leaving 11 bases between them. The CDR3 runs to 14 residues. CDR1 is MNHNY, CDR2 SVGAGI, per germline (reference sequence).

The chain employs TRBV9 and TRBJ2-3, with no clear D. The CDR3 has 15 residues. The germline V gene has CDR1 SGDLS and CDR2 YYNGEE. Trimming removed 0 bases from V and 2 bases from J, with 10 bases in between. The chain's CDR3 is CASSVGSADTDTQYF. The CDR3 DNA sequence: TGTGCCAGCAGCGTAGGCAGCGCAGACACAGATACGCAGTATTTT.

The gene calls are TRBV10-2 and TRBJ2-1, with TRBD2 identical over 14 bases. This CDR3 has 14 amino acids. Trimming removed 7 bases from V and 8 bases from J; junction bases left unmatched: 4. The V gene's germline CDR1 is WSHSY and CDR2 SAAADI. CDR3 nucleotides: TGCGCCAGCAAGGGACTAGCGGGAGCAGATGAGCAGTTCTTC. Its protein is CASKGLAGADEQFF.

The chain is built from TRBV27 and TRBJ2-7, with unresolved D. Germline V CDR1 and CDR2: MNHEY, SMNVEV (reference sequence). Trimming pared 5 bases from V and 0 bases from J, leaving 11 bases between. The CDR3 has 14 residues. For the CDR3, the DNA is TGTGCCAGCAGTCTCAGTGCTTACTCCTACGAGCAGTACTTC. It is translated as CASSLSAYSYEQYF.

The chain employs TRBV5-1 and TRBJ2-7, with 9 bases identical to TRBD2. The junction had 10 bases not matched to a gene; V was cut back by 0 bases and J by 6 bases. The CDR3 is made up of 16 amino acids. Per the germline V gene, CDR1 is SGHRS and CDR2 is YFSETQ. The CDR3 region has the DNA TGCGCCAGCAGCTTGGCCGTCGGTAGCGGGAGTCTCGAGCAGTACTTC. This codes for CASSLAVGSGSLEQYF.

This clone occurred once. The rearrangement uses TRBV30 and TRBJ1-1, with TRBD1 identical over 10 bases. The CDR3 is made up of 12 amino acids. V shed 7 bases and J 4 bases; nucleotides not matched to a gene: 3. Germline lookup yields CDR1 GTSNPN and CDR2 SVGIG (reference sequence). The CDR3 DNA sequence: TGTGCCTTAAGACAGGGGGCCACTGAAGCTTTCTTT. It yields the protein CALRQGATEAFF.

The chain recombines TRBV9 with TRBJ2-7; D is possibly TRBD1 (6 bases). CDR1 is SGDLS, CDR2 YYNGEE, per germline. Trimming removed 3 bases from V and 4 bases from J, with 20 bases in between. The CDR3 extends over 16 amino acids. CDR3 loop: CASSEGLTGMAYEQYF. The CDR3 DNA sequence: TGTGCCAGCAGCGAAGGCCTTACAGGGATGGCGTACGAGCAGTACTTC.

The chain recombines TRBV5-4 with TRBJ2-5, with 10 bases aligning to TRBD2. Unmatched junction bases numbered 11, after V lost 1 base and J lost 5 bases. Germline V gene data show CDR1 as SGHNT and CDR2 as YYREEE (reference sequence). This CDR3 has 17 amino acids. CDR3 sequence: CASSLPVRAGGPETQYF. In DNA form, the CDR3 reads TGTGCCAGCAGCTTGCCCGTAAGAGCGGGAGGGCCGGAGACCCAGTACTTC.

The chain is built from TRBV6-1 and TRBJ2-1, with 7 bases aligning to TRBD1. CDR3 length: 14 residues. The germline gives CDR1 MNHNS, CDR2 SASEGT. Trimming at V came to 7 bases and at J to 2 bases, leaving 5 bases not matched to a gene. CDR3 nucleotide sequence: TGTGCCAGCAACACCGACAGGGCCTACAATGAGCAGTTCTTC. Translating gives CASNTDRAYNEQFF.

This clone has a single count. The genes are TRBV14 and TRBJ2-7; 8 nucleotides agree with TRBD2. The length of the CDR3 is 15 residues. Germline trimming cut 2 bases from V and 0 bases from J; bases unmatched to any gene: 3. The germline gives CDR1 SGHDN, CDR2 FVKESK. CDR3 loop: CASSQMREVSYEQYF. The CDR3 DNA sequence: TGTGCCAGCAGCCAAATGCGGGAGGTCTCCTACGAGCAGTACTTC.

The rearrangement links TRBV5-4 to TRBJ2-2; possibly TRBD2 for D (6 bases). The CDR3 runs 14 residues. The germline CDR1 and CDR2 sequences are SGHNT and YYREEE (reference sequence). The V gene lost 4 bases and the J gene lost 8 bases, with 15 bases spanning the gap. The CDR3 is CASSRTGLIGELFF. In DNA, the CDR3 is TGTGCCAGCAGCCGGACGGGACTGATTGGGGAGCTGTTTTTT.

This rearrangement joins TRBV2 to TRBJ2-3; the D is unclear. Germline V gives CDR1 SNHLY, CDR2 FYNNEI. V was trimmed by 3 bases and J by 7 bases, leaving 14 bases between them. CDR3 size: 14 residues. The CDR3 loop reads CASSDGPPSYTQYF. The CDR3 DNA follows: TGTGCCAGCAGTGACGGCCCTCCTAGTTATACGCAGTATTTT. Full variable domain (missing parts from reference TRBV2 and TRBJ2-3): EPEVTQTPSHQVTQMGQEVILRCVPISNHLYFYWYRQILGQKVEFLVSFYNNEISEKSEIFDDQFSVERPDGSNFTLKIRSTKLEDSAMYFCASSDGPPSYTQYFGPGTRLTVL.

The chain links TRBV9 to TRBJ1-4; D not certain. Trimming removed 0 bases at V and 7 bases at J, with 10 bases between. The CDR3 contains 14 residues. Germline V gene lookup returns CDR1 SGDLS and CDR2 YYNGEE. CDR3 DNA sequence: TGTGCCAGCAGCGTAGCCTGGGGAGGTGAAAAACTGTTTTTT. It is translated as CASSVAWGGEKLFF.

J is TRBJ1-2 and V is TRBV9, with TRBD1 as a possible D gene (5 bases). V lost 4 bases and J lost 2, with 9 bases in between. In germline, CDR1 is SGDLS, CDR2 YYNGEE. The CDR3 is 13 residues long. The CDR3 DNA follows: TGTGCCAGCAGCCCTGGGGGGAACTATGGCTACACCTTC. It specifies CASSPGGNYGYTF.

The V gene is TRBV2, the J gene TRBJ2-4; D possibly uses TRBD1 or TRBD2 (6 bases each). The germline V and J ends were trimmed by 7 bases and 2 bases, with 15 bases remaining between them. The germline V gene has CDR1 SNHLY and CDR2 FYNNEI. This CDR3 has 15 residues. As DNA, the CDR3 is TGTGCCAGCAAATTCGGCGGGACAACCAAAAACATTCAGTACTTC. Amino acid sequence: CASKFGGTTKNIQYF.

This chain joins TRBV20-1 and TRBJ2-1; D gene unclear. V lost 6 bases, J lost 0 bases, and 3 bases lay in between. Per the germline V gene, CDR1 is DFQATT and CDR2 is SNEGSKA (reference sequence). This CDR3 is 11 amino acids long. The CDR3 spells CSAPSYNEQFF. The CDR3 region has the DNA TGCAGTGCCCCCTCCTACAATGAGCAGTTCTTC.

The chain carries TRBV9 and TRBJ2-1, with a weak D call TRBD2 (7 bases). The CDR3 runs to 15 residues. V was trimmed by 3 bases and J by 7 bases, leaving 17 bases between them. CDR1 and CDR2 (germline): SGDLS, YYNGEE. The CDR3 protein is CASSARGAGANEQFF. Here the CDR3 DNA reads TGTGCCAGCAGCGCCCGGGGGGCGGGTGCGAATGAGCAGTTCTTC.

The chain links TRBV7-9 to TRBJ2-4; D gene ambiguous. V lost 3 bases, J lost 8 bases, and 8 bases lay in between. This CDR3 is built from 12 residues. Germline V gene data show CDR1 as SEHNR and CDR2 as FQNEAQ (reference sequence). CDR3 sequence: CASSFVPDIQYF. In DNA, the CDR3 is TGTGCCAGCAGCTTTGTTCCGGACATTCAGTACTTC.

V gene TRBV18 combines with J gene TRBJ2-5, with D perhaps TRBD2 (5 bases). This CDR3 is built from 13 residues. Per the germline V gene, CDR1 is KGHSH and CDR2 is LQKENI. The germline V and J ends were trimmed by 7 bases and 1 base, with 10 bases remaining between them. The CDR3 reads CASFFGSQETQYF. As DNA, the CDR3 is TGTGCCAGCTTTTTTGGGAGCCAAGAGACCCAGTACTTC.

The chain is built from TRBV10-2 and TRBJ2-7, with D hard to call. V lost 4 bases, J lost 7 bases, and 8 bases lay in between. Per the germline V gene, CDR1 is WSHSY and CDR2 is SAAADI. The CDR3 sequence is 11 residues long. CDR3: CASSGASEQYF. The CDR3 region has the DNA TGCGCCAGCAGTGGGGCTTCGGAGCAGTACTTC.

The chain joins TRBV5-4 to TRBJ2-7; TRBD1 or TRBD2 may be the D gene (6 bases each). The V gene lost 3 bases and the J gene lost 1 base, with 14 bases spanning the gap. The CDR3 has 15 residues. Germline V lookup: CDR1 SGHNT, CDR2 YYREEE (reference sequence). CDR3 in DNA: TGTGCCAGCAGCTCAACCTTAGGGGGGTCCTACGAGCAGTACTTC. Translation gives CASSSTLGGSYEQYF.